This T cell receptor (beta chain) was observed in a study of OX40 agonist ivuxolimab in advanced cancers. For the study at large: Patients with hepatocellular carcinoma, melanoma, renal cell or head and neck cancer made up the dose-escalation patients. Earlier treatment with anti-PD-1, anti-PD-L1 or anti-CTLA-4 was permitted, and over 35% had received some. Among those enrolled, mean age was 60 years (range roughly 23 to 85) and 75% to 85% were male. General study results and limits: Researchers report that CD8+ T cells had, on average, more expanded clones than CD4+.

Germline V gene data show CDR1 as MNHEY and CDR2 as SMNVEV (reference sequence). Between the trimmed V and J ends, which lost 5 bases and 10 bases, there was a span of 21 bases. The CDR3 totals 16 residues. The protocol was immunoSEQ multiplex PCR, while the TCRdb copy is restricted to in-frame clones and leaves out a portion. The sample has 65,000 to 80,000 clones, about 84% seen once; the top ten hold 8.2%. About this clone itself: Its antigen remains unknown.

The chain carries TRBV27 and TRBJ1-6, with a possible D match to TRBD1 (6 bases). The sample was CD4+ or CD8+ T cells sorted from blood, taken in a trial of the OX40 agonist ivuxolimab. The receptor's source is an adult with an advanced solid tumor such as melanoma, head and neck, liver or kidney cancer. The chain's CDR3 is CASSPQRTARLSPLHF. DNA for the CDR3: TGTGCCAGCAGTCCTCAGCGGACAGCGCGATTATCACCCCTCCACTTT.